The clone carrying this T cell receptor beta chain showed up many times. The antigen is not known. The CDR3 totals 13 residues. Germline CDR1 reads SGDLS; CDR2 reads YYNGEE. V trimming: 3 bases; J trimming: 8 bases; junction bases outside the gene matches: 3. These data come from a study of early T cells in non-severe SARS-CoV-2 infection. Overall study: Whole-blood bulk RNA, unsorted, was sequenced, and chains were unpaired. Study findings and constraints: Matches to VDJdb favored anti-spike CD8 responses and missed private and CD4 specificities.

Individual cDNA molecules received unique molecular identifiers during library preparation. MiXCR, applied by TCRdb to the 5' RACE reads, yields one record per CDR3 protein. The sample contains roughly 50,000 distinct CDR3 sequences, about 8.2% of which appear only once. The chain couples TRBV9 to TRBJ1-4, with 8 nucleotides matching TRBD1. This TCR came from an adult who was a healthcare worker with PCR-confirmed SARS-CoV-2 infection or an uninfected control (not recorded which). The specimen sequenced was whole blood. CDR3 DNA sequence: TGTGCCAGCAGCGCAGGGGGCAACGAAAAACTGTTTTTT. It encodes CASSAGGNEKLFF.